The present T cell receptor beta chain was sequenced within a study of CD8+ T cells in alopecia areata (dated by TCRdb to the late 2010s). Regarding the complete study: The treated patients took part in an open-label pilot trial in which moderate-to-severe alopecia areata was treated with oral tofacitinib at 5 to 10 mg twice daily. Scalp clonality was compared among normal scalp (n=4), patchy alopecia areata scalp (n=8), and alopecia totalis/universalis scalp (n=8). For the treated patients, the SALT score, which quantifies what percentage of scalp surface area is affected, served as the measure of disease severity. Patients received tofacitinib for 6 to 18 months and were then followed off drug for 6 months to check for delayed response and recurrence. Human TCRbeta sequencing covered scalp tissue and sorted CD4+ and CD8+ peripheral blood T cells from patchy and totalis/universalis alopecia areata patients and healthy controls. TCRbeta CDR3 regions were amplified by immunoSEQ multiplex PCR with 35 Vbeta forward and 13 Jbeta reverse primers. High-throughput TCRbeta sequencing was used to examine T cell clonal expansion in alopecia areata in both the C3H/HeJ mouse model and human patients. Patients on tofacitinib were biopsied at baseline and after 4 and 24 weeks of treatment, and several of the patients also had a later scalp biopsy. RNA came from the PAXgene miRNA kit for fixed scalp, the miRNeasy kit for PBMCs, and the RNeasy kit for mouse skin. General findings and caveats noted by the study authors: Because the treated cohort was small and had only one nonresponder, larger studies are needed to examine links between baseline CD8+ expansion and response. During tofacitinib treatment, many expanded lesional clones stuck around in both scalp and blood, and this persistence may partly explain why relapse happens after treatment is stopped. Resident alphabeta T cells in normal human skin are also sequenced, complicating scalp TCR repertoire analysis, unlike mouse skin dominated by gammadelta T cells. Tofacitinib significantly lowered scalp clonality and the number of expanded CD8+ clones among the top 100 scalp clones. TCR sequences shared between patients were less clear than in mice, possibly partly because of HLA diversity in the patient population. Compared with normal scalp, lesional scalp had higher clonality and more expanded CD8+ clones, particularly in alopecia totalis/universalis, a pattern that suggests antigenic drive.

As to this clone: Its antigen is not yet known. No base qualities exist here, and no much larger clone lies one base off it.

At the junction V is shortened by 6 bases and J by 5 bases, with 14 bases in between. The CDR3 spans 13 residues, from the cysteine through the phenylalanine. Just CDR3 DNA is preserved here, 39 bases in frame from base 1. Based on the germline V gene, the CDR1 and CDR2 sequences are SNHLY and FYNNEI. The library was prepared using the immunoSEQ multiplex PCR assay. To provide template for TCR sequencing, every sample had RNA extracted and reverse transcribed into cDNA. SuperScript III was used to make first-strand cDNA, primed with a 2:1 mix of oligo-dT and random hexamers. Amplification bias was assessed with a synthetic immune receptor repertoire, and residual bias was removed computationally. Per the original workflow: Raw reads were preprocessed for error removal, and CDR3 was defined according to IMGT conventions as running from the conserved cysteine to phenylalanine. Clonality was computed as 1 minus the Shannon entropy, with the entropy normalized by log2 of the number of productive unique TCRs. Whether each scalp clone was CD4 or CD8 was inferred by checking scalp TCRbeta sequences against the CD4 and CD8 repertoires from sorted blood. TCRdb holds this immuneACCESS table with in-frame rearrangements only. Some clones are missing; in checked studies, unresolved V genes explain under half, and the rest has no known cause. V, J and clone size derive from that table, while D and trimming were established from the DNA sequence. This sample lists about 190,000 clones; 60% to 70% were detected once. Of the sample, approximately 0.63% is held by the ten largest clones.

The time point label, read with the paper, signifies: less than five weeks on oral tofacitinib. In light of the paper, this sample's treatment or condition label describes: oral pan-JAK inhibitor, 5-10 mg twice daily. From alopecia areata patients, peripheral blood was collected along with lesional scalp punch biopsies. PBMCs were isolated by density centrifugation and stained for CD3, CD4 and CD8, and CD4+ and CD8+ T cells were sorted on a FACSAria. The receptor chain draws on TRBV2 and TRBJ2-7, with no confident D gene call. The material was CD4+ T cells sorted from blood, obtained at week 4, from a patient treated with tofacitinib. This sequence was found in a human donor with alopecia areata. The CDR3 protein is CASSRRGGNEQYF. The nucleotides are TGTGCCAGCAGCCGCCGCGGTGGGAACGAGCAGTACTTC. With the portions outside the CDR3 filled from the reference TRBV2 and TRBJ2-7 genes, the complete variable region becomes EPEVTQTPSHQVTQMGQEVILRCVPISNHLYFYWYRQILGQKVEFLVSFYNNEISEKSEIFDDQFSVERPDGSNFTLKIRSTKLEDSAMYFCASSRRGGNEQYFGPGTRLTVT.